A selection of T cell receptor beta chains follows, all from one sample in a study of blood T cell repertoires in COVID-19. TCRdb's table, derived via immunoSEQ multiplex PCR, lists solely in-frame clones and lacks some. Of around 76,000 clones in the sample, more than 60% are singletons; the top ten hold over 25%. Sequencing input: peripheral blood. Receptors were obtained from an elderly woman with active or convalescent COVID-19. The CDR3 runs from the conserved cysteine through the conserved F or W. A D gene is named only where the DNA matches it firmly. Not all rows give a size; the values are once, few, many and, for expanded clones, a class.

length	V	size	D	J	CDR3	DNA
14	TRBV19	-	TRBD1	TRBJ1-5	CASVTGGYNQPQHF	TGTGCCAGTGTGACAGGGGGCTACAATCAGCCCCAGCATTTT
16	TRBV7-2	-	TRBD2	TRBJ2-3	CASSFIAGGLTDTQYF	TGTGCCAGCAGCTTCATAGCGGGGGGGCTCACAGATACGCAGTATTTT
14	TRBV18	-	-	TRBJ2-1	CASSPYVGLWEQFF	TGTGCCAGCTCACCGTATGTTGGGCTTTGGGAGCAGTTCTTC
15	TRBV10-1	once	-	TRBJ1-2	CASPAPGHFNYGYTF	TGCGCCAGCCCTGCCCCGGGACACTTTAACTATGGCTACACCTTC
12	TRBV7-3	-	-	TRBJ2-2	CARKGFAGELFF	TGTGCCAGAAAGGGGTTCGCCGGGGAGCTGTTTTTT
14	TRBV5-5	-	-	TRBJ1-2	CASSLVADTYGYTF	TGTGCCAGCAGCTTGGTGGCAGACACTTATGGCTACACCTTC
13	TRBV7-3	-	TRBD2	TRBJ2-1	CASSPTSGAEQFF	TGTGCCAGCAGCCCGACTAGCGGGGCAGAGCAGTTCTTC
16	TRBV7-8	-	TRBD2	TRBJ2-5	CASSALGRGGWQTQYF	TGTGCCAGCAGCGCCCTCGGGCGGGGGGGCTGGCAGACCCAGTACTTC
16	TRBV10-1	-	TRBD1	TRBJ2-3	CASSDPGTGGTGTQYF	TGCGCCAGCAGTGATCCAGGGACAGGGGGAACGGGTACGCAGTATTTT
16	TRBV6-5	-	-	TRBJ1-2	CASSYLQAGRPDGYTF	TGTGCCAGCAGTTACCTCCAAGCGGGACGGCCAGATGGCTACACCTTC
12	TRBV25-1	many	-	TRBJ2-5	CASRAGEETQYF	TGTGCCAGCAGGGCCGGGGAAGAGACCCAGTACTTC
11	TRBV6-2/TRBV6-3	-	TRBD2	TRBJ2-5	CASSWLAGDHF	TGTGCCAGCAGTTGGCTAGCGGGGGACCACTTC
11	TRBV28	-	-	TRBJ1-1	CVARQDSEAFF	TGTGTCGCCCGTCAGGACTCTGAAGCTTTCTTT
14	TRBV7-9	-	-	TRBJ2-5	CASSSPMSGETQYF	TGTGCCAGCAGCTCCCCGATGTCGGGAGAGACCCAGTACTTC
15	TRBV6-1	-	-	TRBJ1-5	CASSERGTGPQPQHF	TGTGCCAGCAGTGAAAGGGGTACGGGTCCCCAGCCCCAGCATTTT
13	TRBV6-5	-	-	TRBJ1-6	CASSLNNNSPLHF	TGTGCCAGCAGCCTCAACAATAATTCACCCCTCCACTTT
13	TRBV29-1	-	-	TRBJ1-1	CSVDVAGDTEAFF	TGCAGCGTCGATGTGGCAGGGGACACTGAAGCTTTCTTT
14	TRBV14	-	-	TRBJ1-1	CASSQVGGNTEAFF	TGTGCCAGCAGTCAAGTAGGGGGAAACACTGAAGCTTTCTTT
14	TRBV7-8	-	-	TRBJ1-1	CASSLGGSGTEAFF	TGTGCCAGCAGCTTAGGAGGGAGCGGCACTGAAGCTTTCTTT
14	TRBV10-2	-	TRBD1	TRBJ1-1	CATSLQGANTEAFF	TGCGCCACCAGTCTACAGGGGGCGAACACTGAAGCTTTCTTT
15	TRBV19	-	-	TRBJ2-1	CASRQGFSGNWEQFF	TGTGCCAGTAGGCAGGGATTTTCGGGTAACTGGGAGCAGTTCTTC